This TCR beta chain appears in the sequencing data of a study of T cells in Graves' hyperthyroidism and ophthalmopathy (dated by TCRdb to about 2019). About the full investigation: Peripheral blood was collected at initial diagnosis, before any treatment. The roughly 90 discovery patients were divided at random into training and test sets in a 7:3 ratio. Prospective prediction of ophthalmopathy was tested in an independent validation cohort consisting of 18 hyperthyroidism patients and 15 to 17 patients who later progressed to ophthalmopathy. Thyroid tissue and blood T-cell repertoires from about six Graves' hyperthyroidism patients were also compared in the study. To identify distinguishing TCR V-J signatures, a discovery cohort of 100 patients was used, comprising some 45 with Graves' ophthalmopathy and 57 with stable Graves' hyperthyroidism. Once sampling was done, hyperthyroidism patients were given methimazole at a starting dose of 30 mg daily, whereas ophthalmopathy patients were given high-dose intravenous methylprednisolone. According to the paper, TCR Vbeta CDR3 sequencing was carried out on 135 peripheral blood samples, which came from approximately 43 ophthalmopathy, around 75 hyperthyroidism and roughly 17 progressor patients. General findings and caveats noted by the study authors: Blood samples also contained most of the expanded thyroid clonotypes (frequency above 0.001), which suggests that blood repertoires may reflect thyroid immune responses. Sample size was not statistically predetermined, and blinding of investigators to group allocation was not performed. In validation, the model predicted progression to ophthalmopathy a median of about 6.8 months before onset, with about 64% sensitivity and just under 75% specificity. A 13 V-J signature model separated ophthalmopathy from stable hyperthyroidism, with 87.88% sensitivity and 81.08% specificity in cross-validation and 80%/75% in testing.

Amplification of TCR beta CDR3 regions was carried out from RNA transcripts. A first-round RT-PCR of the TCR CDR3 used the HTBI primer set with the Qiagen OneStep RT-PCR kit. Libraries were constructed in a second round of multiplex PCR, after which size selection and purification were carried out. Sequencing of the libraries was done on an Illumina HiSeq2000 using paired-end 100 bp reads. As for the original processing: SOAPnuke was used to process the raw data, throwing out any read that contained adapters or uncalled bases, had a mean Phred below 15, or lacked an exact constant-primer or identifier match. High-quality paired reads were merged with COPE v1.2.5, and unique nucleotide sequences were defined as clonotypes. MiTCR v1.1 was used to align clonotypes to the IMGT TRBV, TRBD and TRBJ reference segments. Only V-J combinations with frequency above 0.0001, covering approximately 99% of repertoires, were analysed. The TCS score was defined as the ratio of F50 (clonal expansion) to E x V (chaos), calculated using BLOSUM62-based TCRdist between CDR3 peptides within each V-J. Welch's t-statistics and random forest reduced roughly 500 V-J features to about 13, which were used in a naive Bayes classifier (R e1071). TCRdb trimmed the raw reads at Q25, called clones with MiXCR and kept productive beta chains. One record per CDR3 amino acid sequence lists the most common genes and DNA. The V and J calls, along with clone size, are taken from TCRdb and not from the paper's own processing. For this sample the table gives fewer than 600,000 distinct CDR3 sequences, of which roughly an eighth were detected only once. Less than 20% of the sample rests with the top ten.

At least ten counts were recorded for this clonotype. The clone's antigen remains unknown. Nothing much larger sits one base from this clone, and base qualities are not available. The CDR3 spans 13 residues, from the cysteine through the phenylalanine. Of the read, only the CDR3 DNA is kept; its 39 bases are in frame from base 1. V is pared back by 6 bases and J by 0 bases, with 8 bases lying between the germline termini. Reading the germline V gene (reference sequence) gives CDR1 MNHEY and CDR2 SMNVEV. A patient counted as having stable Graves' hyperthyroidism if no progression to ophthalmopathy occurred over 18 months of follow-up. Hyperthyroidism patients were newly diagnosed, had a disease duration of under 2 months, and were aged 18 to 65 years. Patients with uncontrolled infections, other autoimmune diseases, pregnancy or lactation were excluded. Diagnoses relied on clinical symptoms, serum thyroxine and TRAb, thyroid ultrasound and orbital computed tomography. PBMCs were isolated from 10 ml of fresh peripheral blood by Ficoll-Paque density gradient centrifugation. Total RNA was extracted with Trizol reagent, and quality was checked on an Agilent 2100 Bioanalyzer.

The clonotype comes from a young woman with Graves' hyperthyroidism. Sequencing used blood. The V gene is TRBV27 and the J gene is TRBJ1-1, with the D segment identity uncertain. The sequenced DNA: TGTGCCAGCAGCTCCCGTCTGAACACTGAAGCTTTCTTT. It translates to CASSSRLNTEAFF.